This T cell receptor beta chain was sequenced in a study of patients and donors after allogeneic stem cell transplantation. CDR3 length: 16 amino acids. V shed 5 bases, J shed 3 bases, and the junction held 7 bases outside the gene matches. CDR1 is MNHEY, CDR2 SMNVEV, per germline (reference sequence). MiXCR, applied by TCRdb to the RT-PCR reads, yields one record per CDR3 protein. The top ten clones hold 6% of a sample with roughly 940,000 distinct CDR3 sequences, roughly 18% of them seen once. This clonotype was seen more than once but under ten times. The receptor comes from a human donor who was either an allogeneic HSCT recipient or a stem cell or donor lymphocyte infusion donor (not recorded which). It is not recorded whose cells these are; they may come from a transplant donor. Material: blood, either unsorted or a sorted T cell fraction (not recorded which). The genes are TRBV27 and TRBJ2-7, with TRBD2 matching over 13 bases. This CDR3 reads CASSRSGLAGIYEQYF. As DNA, the CDR3 is TGTGCCAGCAGTCGATCGGGACTAGCGGGAATCTACGAGCAGTACTTC.